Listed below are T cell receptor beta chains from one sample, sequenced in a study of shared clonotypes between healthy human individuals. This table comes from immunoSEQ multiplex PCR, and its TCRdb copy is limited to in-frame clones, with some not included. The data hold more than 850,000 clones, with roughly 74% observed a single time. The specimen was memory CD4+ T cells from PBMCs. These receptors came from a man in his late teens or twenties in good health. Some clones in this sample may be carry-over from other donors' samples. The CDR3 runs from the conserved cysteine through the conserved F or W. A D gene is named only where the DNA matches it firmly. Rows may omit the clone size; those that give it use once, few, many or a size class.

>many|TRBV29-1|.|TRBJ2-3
TGCAGCGTAGGACAGAACACAGATACGCAGTATTTT
CSVGQNTDTQYF
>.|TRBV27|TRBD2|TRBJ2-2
TGTGCCAGCAGTAGCCGATTTAGCGGGAGGCCCACCGGGGAGCTGTTTTTT
CASSSRFSGRPTGELFF
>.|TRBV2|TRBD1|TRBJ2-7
TGTGCCAGCAGAGAGGGACAGGGGGATTGGTACGAGCAGTACTTC
CASREGQGDWYEQYF
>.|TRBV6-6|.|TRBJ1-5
TGTGCCAGCCAAAAAACGGGGCTCTATCAGCCCCAGCATTTT
CASQKTGLYQPQHF
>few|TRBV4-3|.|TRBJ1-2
TGCGCCAGCAGCCAAGTCAGGACCAACTATGGCTACACCTTC
CASSQVRTNYGYTF
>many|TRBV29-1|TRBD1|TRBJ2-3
TGCACCGTGACTAAAGGGGGCCAAGGAGATACGCAGTATTTT
CTVTKGGQGDTQYF
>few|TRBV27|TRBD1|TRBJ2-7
TGTGCCAGCAGTTACAGGGGCAGTAGATCTAGGGAGCAGTACTTC
CASSYRGSRSREQYF
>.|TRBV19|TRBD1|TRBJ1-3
TGTGCCAGTAGTGTTGACAGGGCCATCGGAAACACCATATATTTT
CASSVDRAIGNTIYF
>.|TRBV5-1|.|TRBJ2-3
TGCGCCAGCACCCAAGGGGGAGGTATAGATACGCAGTATTTT
CASTQGGGIDTQYF
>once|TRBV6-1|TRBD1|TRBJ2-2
TGTGCCAGCAGTGCCGGGACAGGGGGCTTTGCCGGGGAGCTGTTTTTT
CASSAGTGGFAGELFF